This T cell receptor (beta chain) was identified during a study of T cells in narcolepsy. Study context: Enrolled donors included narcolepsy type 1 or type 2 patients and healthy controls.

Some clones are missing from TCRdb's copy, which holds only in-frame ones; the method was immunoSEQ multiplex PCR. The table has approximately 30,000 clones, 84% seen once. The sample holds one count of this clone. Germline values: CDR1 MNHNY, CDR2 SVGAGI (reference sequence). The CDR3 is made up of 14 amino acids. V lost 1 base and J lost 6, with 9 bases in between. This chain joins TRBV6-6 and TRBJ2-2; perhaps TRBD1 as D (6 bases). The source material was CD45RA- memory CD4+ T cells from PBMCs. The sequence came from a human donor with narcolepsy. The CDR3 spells CASSYFQGSGELFF. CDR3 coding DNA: TGTGCCAGCAGTTACTTTCAGGGGTCCGGGGAGCTGTTTTTT.